Listed below are T cell receptor beta chains from one sample, sequenced in a study of control samples from healthy donors and cancer patients. Repertoires were generated with immunoSEQ multiplex PCR, while TCRdb's copy carries only in-frame clones and drops some. This sample yields 170,000 or so clones, of which over 85% are seen a single time; roughly 1.6% belongs to the top ten. Sequenced input: blood. These receptors were collected from a young man in good health. The CDR3 runs from the conserved cysteine through the conserved F or W. Each record gives: clone size, V gene, J gene, CDR3 protein. Rows give clone size only sometimes, using once, few, many, or a class for an expanded clone.

.	TRBV5-1	TRBJ1-2	CASRGSTANYGYTF
.	TRBV3-1/TRBV3-2	TRBJ1-1	CASSQDRRGTGGGYGTEAFF
.	TRBV20-1	TRBJ2-1	CSASTSGGPYYNEQFF
.	TRBV28	TRBJ2-1	CASSPSRGMGYNEQFF
.	TRBV7-9	TRBJ1-1	CASSFQGPTEAFF
.	TRBV6-2/TRBV6-3	TRBJ2-1	CASSRLGLGQAEQFF
.	TRBV7-9	TRBJ1-1	CASSVDVNTEAFF
.	TRBV7-3	TRBJ2-1	CASSWDRGPYNEQFF
once	TRBV3-1/TRBV3-2	TRBJ2-1	CASSQDLSGGARNEQFF
.	TRBV18	TRBJ1-5	CASSVGAEQPQHF
.	TRBV29-1	TRBJ2-1	CSAADGSSYNEQFF
few	TRBV12-3/TRBV12-4	TRBJ2-5	CASSPSREETQYF
.	TRBV29-1	TRBJ2-4	CSVGGPDRGERYIQYF
.	TRBV2	TRBJ1-4	CASTRGADEKLFF
.	TRBV5-1	TRBJ1-1	CASSLPLDSSEAFF
.	TRBV4-1	TRBJ2-2	CASSPRTSGVGELFF
.	TRBV7-9	TRBJ2-3	CASSPGLITDTQYF
.	TRBV3-1/TRBV3-2	TRBJ2-1	CASTPGVEVINEQFF